These T cell receptor beta chains were read from a single sample in a study of blood T cell repertoires in COVID-19. Clones were read by immunoSEQ multiplex PCR, and TCRdb kept only the in-frame ones, dropping some. The table has 220,000 or so clones, roughly 84% seen once. The sequenced material came from PBMCs or T cells enriched from blood (not recorded which). The receptors here all came from a woman between 35 and 50 years old who had recovered from COVID-19. Both conserved end residues are part of each CDR3. A D gene is named only where the DNA matches it firmly. The size of a clone is reported for some rows only, either as once, few or many, or as a class for expanded clones.

- TRBJ2-7 TRBV2 - CASTRTYEQYF TGTGCCAGCACCCGAACTTACGAGCAGTACTTC
- TRBJ2-7 TRBV6-5 - CASSYKGLDEQYF TGTGCCAGCAGTTACAAGGGGTTGGACGAGCAGTACTTC
- TRBJ2-2 TRBV4-1 - CASSQVIRRRGRVTGELFF TGCGCCAGCAGCCAAGTCATACGTCGGAGGGGTCGAGTCACCGGGGAGCTGTTTTTT
TRBD1 TRBJ1-1 TRBV27 - CASSLRDRNTEAFF TGTGCCAGCAGTTTACGGGACAGGAACACTGAAGCTTTCTTT
TRBD1 TRBJ1-5 TRBV6-5 once CASRNRQGVQPQHF TGTGCCAGCAGAAACCGACAGGGGGTTCAGCCCCAGCATTTT
- TRBJ2-2 TRBV6-5 - CASSHRRNTGELFF TGTGCCAGCAGCCACAGGAGAAACACCGGGGAGCTGTTTTTT
TRBD1 TRBJ1-1 TRBV5-5 once CASSLGGQLAFF TGTGCCAGCAGCTTGGGGGGACAGCTAGCTTTCTTT
- TRBJ1-4 TRBV6-6 - CASSSIEKLFF TGTGCCAGCAGTTCTATCGAAAAACTGTTTTTT
- TRBJ1-5 TRBV10-1 - CAGLVKGNSNQPQHF TGCGCCGGACTAGTGAAGGGGAATAGCAATCAGCCCCAGCATTTT
TRBD1 TRBJ1-5 TRBV27 - CASSRPGQDSNQPQHF TGTGCCAGCAGTCGCCCAGGACAGGATAGCAATCAGCCCCAGCATTTT
- TRBJ1-1 TRBV5-1 - CASSSDSLGSGTEAFF TGCGCCAGCAGCTCCGACTCGCTCGGATCGGGGACTGAAGCTTTCTTT
- TRBJ2-5 TRBV4-3 - CASSLGLQETQYF TGCGCCAGCAGCCTCGGACTCCAAGAGACCCAGTACTTC
- TRBJ1-5 TRBV28 once CASSFDPSTGSNQPQHF TGTGCCAGCAGTTTCGACCCCTCGACGGGTAGCAATCAGCCCCAGCATTTT
- TRBJ1-1 TRBV11-2 few CASSDTGFRTEAFF TGTGCCAGCAGCGATACAGGGTTCCGCACTGAAGCTTTCTTT
- TRBJ2-2 TRBV4-3 - CASSQAQNTGELFF TGCGCCAGCAGCCAAGCACAGAACACCGGGGAGCTGTTTTTT
- TRBJ2-5 TRBV12-3/TRBV12-4 - CASSLNLGGTQYF TGTGCCAGCAGTTTAAACTTGGGGGGGACCCAGTACTTC
- TRBJ1-6 TRBV30 - CAWRGGPVNSPLHF TGTGCCTGGAGGGGGGGGCCGGTAAATTCACCCCTCCACTTT
TRBD2 TRBJ2-5 TRBV30 - CAWSPGGIGETQYF TGTGCCTGGAGTCCCGGGGGGATAGGGGAGACCCAGTACTTC
TRBD1 TRBJ2-5 TRBV7-9 - CASSSITGGIGEETQYF TGTGCCAGCAGCTCAATAACAGGGGGCATTGGGGAAGAGACCCAGTACTTC
- TRBJ2-5 TRBV2 - CATSLRGIQETQYF TGTGCCACCTCCCTGCGCGGGATACAAGAGACCCAGTACTTC
- TRBJ2-3 TRBV10-3 - CAISESGGVADTQYF TGTGCCATCAGTGAGTCGGGGGGAGTAGCCGATACGCAGTATTTT
TRBD2 TRBJ2-3 TRBV27 - CASSLGPRKGTNTDTQYF TGTGCCAGCAGTTTAGGTCCCCGTAAAGGGACTAACACAGATACGCAGTATTTT
- TRBJ2-7 TRBV6-5 - CASTLLSGDLYEQYF TGTGCCAGCACCCTATTGTCGGGAGATCTCTACGAGCAGTACTTC
- TRBJ1-6 TRBV3-1/TRBV3-2 few CASSLQDSPLHF TGTGCCAGCAGCCTTCAGGATTCACCCCTCCACTTT
- TRBJ2-5 TRBV27 - CASRPTGGRAQYF TGTGCCAGCAGACCGACAGGAGGGAGGGCCCAGTACTTC
- TRBJ2-2 TRBV11-3 - CASKIRGNTGELFF TGTGCCAGCAAAATCAGGGGGAACACCGGGGAGCTGTTTTTT
TRBD2 TRBJ2-5 TRBV6-2/TRBV6-3 few CASSYRGEVDQYF TGTGCCAGCAGTTACCGGGGGGAGGTGGACCAGTACTTC
TRBD1 TRBJ1-3 TRBV4-3 few CASSQNTGTVGNTIYF TGCGCCAGCAGCCAGAATACCGGGACAGTAGGAAACACCATATATTTT
- TRBJ1-6 TRBV18 once CASSLQTGGRGSPLHF TGTGCCAGCTCACTGCAAACCGGGGGTCGCGGGTCACCCCTCCACTTT
- TRBJ1-1 TRBV28 - CASINGFLTRGRSLEAFF TGTGCCAGCATTAATGGGTTTTTGACTCGAGGGAGATCACTGGAAGCTTTCTTT
- TRBJ2-3 TRBV12-1 - CASSSRTDTQYF TGTGCCAGCAGCTCCCGGACAGATACGCAGTATTTT
- TRBJ2-3 TRBV7-2 - CASSFAGQITDTQYF TGTGCCAGCAGCTTTGCTGGGCAGATCACAGATACGCAGTATTTT
- TRBJ2-3 TRBV18 - CASSTDRNSDTQYF TGTGCCAGCTCGACTGACAGAAATTCAGATACGCAGTATTTT
TRBD1 TRBJ1-1 TRBV5-4 - CASRLDRGGTEAFF TGTGCCAGCAGACTCGACAGGGGGGGAACTGAAGCTTTCTTT
TRBD2 TRBJ2-2 TRBV9 - CASSEPHWAGVYTGELFF TGTGCCAGCAGCGAACCCCACTGGGCGGGAGTATACACCGGGGAGCTGTTTTTT
- TRBJ2-1 TRBV11-2 - CASSTKYGDEQFF TGTGCCAGCAGCACCAAATACGGAGATGAGCAGTTCTTC
- TRBJ1-1 TRBV27 - CASGPLLEAFF TGTGCCAGCGGGCCCTTACTGGAAGCTTTCTTT
- TRBJ1-1 TRBV30 - CAWSGQAHTEAFF TGTGCCTGGAGTGGCCAAGCACACACTGAAGCTTTCTTT
- TRBJ2-7 TRBV7-8 - CASSLGAITYEQYF TGTGCCAGCAGCTTAGGGGCTATAACCTACGAGCAGTACTTC
- TRBJ2-1 TRBV3-1/TRBV3-2 - CASRGTGEQFF TGTGCCAGCAGGGGGACTGGTGAGCAGTTCTTC
TRBD2 TRBJ2-5 TRBV7-2 - CASRRTSLQETQYF TGTGCCAGCAGAAGGACTAGCCTCCAAGAGACCCAGTACTTC
- TRBJ2-2 TRBV9 - CASSVGPSETTGELFF TGTGCCAGCAGCGTAGGGCCTAGCGAGACCACCGGGGAGCTGTTTTTT
TRBD2 TRBJ2-1 TRBV7-9 few CASSPRGGSAYNEQFF TGTGCCAGCAGCCCTCGCGGGGGTAGCGCCTACAATGAGCAGTTCTTC
TRBD2 TRBJ2-1 TRBV7-2 few CASSLELAGVGEQFF TGTGCCAGCAGCTTAGAACTAGCGGGAGTAGGGGAGCAGTTCTTC
TRBD2 TRBJ2-2 TRBV7-2 - CASSPDPSGRIGELFF TGTGCCAGCAGCCCAGACCCCAGCGGGAGAATCGGGGAGCTGTTTTTT
- TRBJ1-2 TRBV11-2 - CASSFLLGSGYTF TGTGCCAGCAGCTTTCTGCTGGGCTCTGGCTACACCTTC
- TRBJ2-5 TRBV7-9 - CASSQTEGSGETQYF TGTGCCAGCAGCCAAACCGAGGGTAGCGGAGAGACCCAGTACTTC
TRBD2 TRBJ2-3 TRBV25-1 - CASSELGTSGRTDTQYF TGTGCCAGCAGTGAATTGGGGACTAGCGGGAGAACAGATACGCAGTATTTT
- TRBJ2-5 TRBV6-5 - CASKDWSEETQYF TGTGCCAGCAAGGACTGGAGCGAGGAGACCCAGTACTTC
TRBD2 TRBJ2-7 TRBV5-5 - CASSPRTGRDTDEQYF TGTGCCAGCAGCCCCCGTACCGGGAGGGACACTGACGAGCAGTACTTC